A single sample gave rise to the 2 T cell receptor beta chains below, sequenced in a study of blood T cell repertoires in COVID-19. The repertoire was sequenced with immunoSEQ multiplex PCR; TCRdb's copy has only in-frame clones and lacks some. The top ten hold about 5% of the sample, which has tens of thousands of clones, 72% seen once. The sequencing input was peripheral blood. These receptors were taken from an older woman with COVID-19, enrolled during active disease.

V gene TRBV14 combines with J gene TRBJ2-3; the match to TRBD2 covers 13 bases. With V trimmed by 4 bases and J by 1 base, 8 bases remained unmatched. This CDR3 contains 18 residues. Germline CDR1 reads SGHDN; CDR2 reads FVKESK. CDR3 sequence: CASSPGLAGVVGTDTQYF. The CDR3, as DNA: TGTGCCAGCAGCCCTGGACTAGCGGGAGTTGTCGGCACAGATACGCAGTATTTT.

V and J are TRBV29-1 and TRBJ1-1; D ambiguous. Germline V gives CDR1 SQVTM, CDR2 ANQGSEA. Trimming removed 6 bases from V and 5 bases from J, with 16 bases in between. The CDR3 loop spans 13 amino acids. The CDR3 region has the DNA TGCAGCGTGAGCGCTGCGGGTGGGACTGAAGCTTTCTTT. This gives the protein CSVSAAGGTEAFF.